Listed below are T cell receptor beta chains from one sample, sequenced in a study of blood T cell repertoires in COVID-19. Using immunoSEQ multiplex PCR, the repertoire was profiled, and TCRdb retains in-frame clones only, with some absent. The sample consists of 80,000 to 100,000 clones, over 70% of them appearing once. Material for sequencing was peripheral blood. These receptors were obtained from a man aged 60 to 75 with acute or convalescent COVID-19. The CDR3 runs from the conserved cysteine through the conserved F or W. Each record gives: D gene, V gene, J gene, clone size, CDR3 DNA, CDR3 protein. D genes are given only for firm matches. A row's size may be missing; if present it is once, few, many or a size class.

>.|TRBV6-2/TRBV6-3|TRBJ2-3|.
TGTGCCAGCAGTTCTTCACGGGCAGATACGCAGTATTTT
CASSSSRADTQYF
>.|TRBV28|TRBJ1-2|.
TGTGCCAGCGCCACTCTAGAGAGGGCTGACTATGGCTACACCTTC
CASATLERADYGYTF
>.|TRBV9|TRBJ2-7|.
TGTGCCAGCAGCGTAGATGCGTCTAGTCTAACCACGGTATACGAGCAGTACTTC
CASSVDASSLTTVYEQYF
>.|TRBV3-1/TRBV3-2|TRBJ1-3|.
TGTGCCAGCAGCCAAGGGACAGCCTCTGGAAACACCATATATTTT
CASSQGTASGNTIYF
>.|TRBV4-1|TRBJ1-4|.
TGCGCCAGCAGCGGGTTGTGGACAGCAACTAATGAAAAACTGTTTTTT
CASSGLWTATNEKLFF
>TRBD1|TRBV6-5|TRBJ1-1|.
TGTGCCACCGAACTCAACAGGGGGCCAGGAACTGAAGCTTTCTTT
CATELNRGPGTEAFF
>.|TRBV6-5|TRBJ1-1|.
TGTGCCAGCAGTTACAAAAAAACAGGGAGAGCCACTGAAGCTTTCTTT
CASSYKKTGRATEAFF
>.|TRBV19|TRBJ2-1|.
TGTGCCAGTAGAAACAGGGCCAATGAGCAGTTCTTC
CASRNRANEQFF
>TRBD2|TRBV25-1|TRBJ2-7|.
TGTGCCAGCAGCGACCCCGGGAGGAGCTCCTACGAGCAGTACTTC
CASSDPGRSSYEQYF
>TRBD2|TRBV19|TRBJ2-1|.
TGTGCCAGTAGTACAAGGTCAGCGGGATTGGACAATGAGCAGTTCTTC
CASSTRSAGLDNEQFF
>.|TRBV11-2|TRBJ2-1|.
TGTGCCAGCAGCTACAGGGAATACTCCTACAATGAGCAGTTCTTC
CASSYREYSYNEQFF
>.|TRBV4-3|TRBJ1-4|.
TGCGCCAGCAGCCAAGTTAGCGGGGGACTTAATGAAAAACTGTTTTTT
CASSQVSGGLNEKLFF
>.|TRBV3-1/TRBV3-2|TRBJ1-1|.
TGTGCCAGCAGCCAAGGGGCGCAGAATGAAGCTTTCTTT
CASSQGAQNEAFF
>.|TRBV21-1|TRBJ1-2|.
TGTGCCAGCAGCACCACAGGGGAACTTAACTATGGCTACACCTTC
CASSTTGELNYGYTF
>TRBD1|TRBV27|TRBJ2-7|.
TGTGCCAGCACCTCCCCCGGGACAGGGATGTACGAGCAGTACTTC
CASTSPGTGMYEQYF
>TRBD2|TRBV14|TRBJ2-5|.
TGTGCCAGCAGCGGAAGACTAGCGGGAGGGCCAATAGAAGAGACCCAGTACTTC
CASSGRLAGGPIEETQYF
>TRBD1|TRBV27|TRBJ2-1|few
TGTGCCAGCAGTTTGACAGGGGGCTGGGATGAGCAGTTCTTC
CASSLTGGWDEQFF
>TRBD1|TRBV9|TRBJ1-3|.
TGTGCCAGCAGCGTAGCCCCGACAGGGGTAGGTTCTGGAAACACCATATATTTT
CASSVAPTGVGSGNTIYF